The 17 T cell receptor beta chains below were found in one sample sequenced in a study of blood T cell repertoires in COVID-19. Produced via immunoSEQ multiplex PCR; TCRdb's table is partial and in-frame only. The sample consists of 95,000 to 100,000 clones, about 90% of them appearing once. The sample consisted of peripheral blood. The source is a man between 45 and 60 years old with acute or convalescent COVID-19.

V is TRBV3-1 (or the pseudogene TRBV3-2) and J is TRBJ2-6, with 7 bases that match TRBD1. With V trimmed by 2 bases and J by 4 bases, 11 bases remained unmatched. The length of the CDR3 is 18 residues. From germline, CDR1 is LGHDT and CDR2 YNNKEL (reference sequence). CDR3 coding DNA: TGTGCCAGCAGCCAATCGACAGGGAAGGTCTCCGGGGCCAACGTCCTGACTTTC. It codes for CASSQSTGKVSGANVLTF.

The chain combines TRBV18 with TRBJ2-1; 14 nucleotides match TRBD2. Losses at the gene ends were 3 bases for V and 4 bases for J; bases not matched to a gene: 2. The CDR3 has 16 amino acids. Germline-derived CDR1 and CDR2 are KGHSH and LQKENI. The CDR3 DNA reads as TGTGCCAGCTCACCGGGACTAGCGGGGGTATACAATGAGCAGTTCTTC. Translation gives CASSPGLAGVYNEQFF.

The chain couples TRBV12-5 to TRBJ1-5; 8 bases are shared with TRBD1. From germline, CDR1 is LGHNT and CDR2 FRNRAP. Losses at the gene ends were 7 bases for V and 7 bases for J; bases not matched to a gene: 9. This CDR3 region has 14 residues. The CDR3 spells CASVTGQGGQPQHF. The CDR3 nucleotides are TGTGCTAGTGTCACTGGACAGGGCGGCCAGCCCCAGCATTTT.

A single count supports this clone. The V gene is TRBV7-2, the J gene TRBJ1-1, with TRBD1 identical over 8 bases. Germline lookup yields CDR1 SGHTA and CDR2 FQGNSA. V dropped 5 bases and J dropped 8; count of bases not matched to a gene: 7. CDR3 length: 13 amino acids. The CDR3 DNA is TGTGCCAGCAGCACACTCCAGGGGGCCGAAGCTTTCTTT. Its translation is CASSTLQGAEAFF.

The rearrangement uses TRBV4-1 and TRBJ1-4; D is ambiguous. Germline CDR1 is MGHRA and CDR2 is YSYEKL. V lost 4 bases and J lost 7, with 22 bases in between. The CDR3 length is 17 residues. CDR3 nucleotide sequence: TGCGCCAGCAGCCGAGAAGCGTATTCCACCTCTGGTGAAAAACTGTTTTTT. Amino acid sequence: CASSREAYSTSGEKLFF.

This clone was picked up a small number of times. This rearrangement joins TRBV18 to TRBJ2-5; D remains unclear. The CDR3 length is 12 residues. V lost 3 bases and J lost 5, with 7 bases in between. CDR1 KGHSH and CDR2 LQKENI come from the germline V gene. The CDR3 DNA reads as TGTGCCAGCTCACCTGAGTCGGAGACCCAGTACTTC. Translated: CASSPESETQYF.

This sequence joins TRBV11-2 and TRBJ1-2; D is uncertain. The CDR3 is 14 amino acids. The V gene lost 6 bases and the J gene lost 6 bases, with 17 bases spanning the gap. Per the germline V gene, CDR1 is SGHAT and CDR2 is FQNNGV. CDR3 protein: CASSFRRVMDGYTF. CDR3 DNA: TGTGCCAGCAGTTTTAGGAGGGTGATGGATGGCTACACCTTC.

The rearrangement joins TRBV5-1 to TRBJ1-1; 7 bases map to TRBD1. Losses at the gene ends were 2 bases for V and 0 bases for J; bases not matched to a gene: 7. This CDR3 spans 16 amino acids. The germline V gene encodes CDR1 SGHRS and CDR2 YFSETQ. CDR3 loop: CASSFAKGAMNTEAFF. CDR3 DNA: TGCGCCAGCAGCTTCGCAAAGGGGGCCATGAACACTGAAGCTTTCTTT.

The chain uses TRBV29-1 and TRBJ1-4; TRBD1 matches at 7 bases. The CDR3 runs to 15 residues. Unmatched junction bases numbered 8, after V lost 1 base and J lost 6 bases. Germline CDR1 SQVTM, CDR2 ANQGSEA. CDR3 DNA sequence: TGCAGCGTTGAAGCGACAGGGAGTCCTTATGAAAAACTGTTTTTT. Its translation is CSVEATGSPYEKLFF.

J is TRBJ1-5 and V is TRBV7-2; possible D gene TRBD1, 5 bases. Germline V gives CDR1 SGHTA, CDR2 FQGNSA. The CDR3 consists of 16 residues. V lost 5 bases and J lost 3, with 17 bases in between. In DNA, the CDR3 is TGTGCCAGCAGCCTTAGTCCCCAGGGATTCAATCAGCCCCAGCATTTT. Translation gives CASSLSPQGFNQPQHF.

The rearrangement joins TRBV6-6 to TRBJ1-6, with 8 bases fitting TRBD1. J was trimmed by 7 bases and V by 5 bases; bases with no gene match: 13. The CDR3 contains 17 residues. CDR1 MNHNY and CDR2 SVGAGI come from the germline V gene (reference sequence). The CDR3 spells CASSRGQGVGVNSPLHF. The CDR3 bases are TGTGCCAGCAGTCGTGGACAGGGAGTTGGGGTAAATTCACCCCTCCACTTT.

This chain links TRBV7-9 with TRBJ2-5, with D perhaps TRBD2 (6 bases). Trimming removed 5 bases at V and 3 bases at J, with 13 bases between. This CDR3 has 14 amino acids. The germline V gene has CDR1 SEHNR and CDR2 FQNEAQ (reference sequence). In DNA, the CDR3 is TGTGCCAGCAGCCCGGGGGACGGCGAAGAGACCCAGTACTTC. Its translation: CASSPGDGEETQYF.

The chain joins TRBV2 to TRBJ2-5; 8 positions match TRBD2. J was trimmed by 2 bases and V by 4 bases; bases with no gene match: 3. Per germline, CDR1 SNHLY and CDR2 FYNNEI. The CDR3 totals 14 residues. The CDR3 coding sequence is TGTGCCAGCAGTGTGGCTAGCGGGCAAGAGACCCAGTACTTC. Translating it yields CASSVASGQETQYF.

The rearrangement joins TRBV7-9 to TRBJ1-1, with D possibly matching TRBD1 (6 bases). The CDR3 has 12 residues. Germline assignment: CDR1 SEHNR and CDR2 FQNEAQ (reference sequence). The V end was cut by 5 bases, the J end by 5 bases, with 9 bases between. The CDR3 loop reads CASSRGATEAFF. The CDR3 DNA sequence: TGTGCCAGCAGCCGGGGGGCAACTGAAGCTTTCTTT.

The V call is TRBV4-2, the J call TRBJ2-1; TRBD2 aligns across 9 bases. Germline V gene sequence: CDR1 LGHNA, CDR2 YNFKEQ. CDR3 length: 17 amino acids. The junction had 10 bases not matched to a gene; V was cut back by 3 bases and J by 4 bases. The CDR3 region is CASSHSISGGRYNEQFF. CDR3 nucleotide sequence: TGTGCCAGCAGCCATTCGATTAGCGGGGGCCGATACAATGAGCAGTTCTTC.

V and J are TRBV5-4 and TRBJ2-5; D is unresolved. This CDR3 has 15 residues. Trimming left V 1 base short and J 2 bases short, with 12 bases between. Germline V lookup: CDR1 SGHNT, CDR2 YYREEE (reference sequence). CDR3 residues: CASSLSVGGQETQYF. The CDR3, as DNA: TGTGCCAGCAGCTTGTCGGTCGGCGGACAAGAGACCCAGTACTTC.

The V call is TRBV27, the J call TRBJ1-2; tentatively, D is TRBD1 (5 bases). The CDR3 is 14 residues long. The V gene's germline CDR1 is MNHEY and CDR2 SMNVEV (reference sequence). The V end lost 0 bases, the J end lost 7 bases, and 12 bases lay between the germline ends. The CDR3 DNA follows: TGTGCCAGCAGTTTATCGCAGGGTCCAGGTGGCTACACCTTC. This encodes CASSLSQGPGGYTF.